Below, one TCR beta chain is given with its context. As originally analysed: Reference gene primer amplification gave estimated nucleated cell counts. The data were produced by immunoSEQ multiplex PCR, yet TCRdb's version contains in-frame clones alone and is incomplete. V and J calls and clone size follow that table, whereas D and trimming were derived from the DNA. This sample carries 130,000 or so clones, more than 60% of them seen once, and the ten largest clones take about 1.9%. The V and J ends lost 1 base and 2 bases respectively, with 8 bases between them. The CDR3 contains 14 residues. Germline assignment: CDR1 KGHSH and CDR2 LQKENI. This specimen comes from a study of blood T cell repertoires in COVID-19. Whole-study context: Samples of COVID-19 (acute and convalescent) were obtained from the United States, Italy and Spain.

The sample was peripheral blood. The chain combines TRBV18 with TRBJ1-1, with D unresolved. The clonotype was recovered from a woman in her 70s with acute or convalescent COVID-19. CDR3 region: CASSPQTANTEAFF. CDR3 bases: TGTGCCAGCTCACCACAAACAGCAAACACTGAAGCTTTCTTT.